This T cell receptor beta chain was found in a study of a mutant IDH1 vaccine in newly diagnosed glioma. Background on the study: The treated group averaged 40.4 years old and was roughly 62% male, about 40% female.

The data were produced by immunoSEQ multiplex PCR, yet TCRdb's version contains in-frame clones alone and is incomplete. The table records about 40,000 clones, approximately 90% of them present only once. Germline-derived CDR1 and CDR2 are MNHEY and SVGAGI. After removal of 6 bases from V and 6 bases from J, the junction contained 9 bases not matched to a gene. This CDR3 spans 15 amino acids. Time point denoted: week 5, during vaccination. In the vaccine, a single dose held 300 ug of the mutant IDH1 20-mer peptide, along with topical imiquimod. The study enrolled donors with new WHO grade 3 or 4 IDH1-mutant, ATRX-lost astrocytomas. In its sample, this clone was seen once. Its cognate antigen is unknown. Study-wide results and caveats: A vaccine-induced immune response developed in roughly 93% of the patients.

The receptor's source is a man aged 45-65 years with glioma. The chain couples TRBV6-5 to TRBJ2-1; TRBD1 aligns across 9 bases. This specimen was PBMCs, taken from a glioma patient whose treatment included an IDH1 peptide vaccine. The CDR3 is CASSPRQGGFNEQFF. The CDR3 nucleotides are TGTGCCAGCAGCCCTAGACAGGGGGGCTTCAATGAGCAGTTCTTC.